This TCR beta chain comes out of a study of cytomegalovirus exposure and HLA in healthy donors. PCR involved 60 Vbeta and 13 Jbeta primers. The repertoire was sequenced with immunoSEQ multiplex PCR; TCRdb's copy has only in-frame clones and lacks some. The table includes 150,000 to 200,000 clones, around 80% detected once. Overall study findings and caveats: With later analysis, a missense DCLRE1C variant became linked to TCR beta V- and J-gene trimming. Later, an analysis found that common viral pathogens appeared to be linked with several of the most significant clusters. A later examination showed that TCR association rates differed by HLA locus, with DRB1 most and HLA-C fewest.

CDR3 length equals 12 residues. The germline CDR1 and CDR2 sequences are SGHKS and YYEKEE (reference sequence). V lost 5 bases and J 8 bases, leaving 11 bases between the germline ends. Worth noting for this clone: The antigen remains unidentified.

The sequenced sample consisted of PBMCs. This TCR came from a woman aged 40 to 50 in good health and CMV-seropositive. The chain is built from TRBV5-5 and TRBJ1-3; D is unresolved. For the CDR3, the DNA is TGTGCCAGCAGTTACGGTATGGACACCATATATTTT. Protein sequence: CASSYGMDTIYF.